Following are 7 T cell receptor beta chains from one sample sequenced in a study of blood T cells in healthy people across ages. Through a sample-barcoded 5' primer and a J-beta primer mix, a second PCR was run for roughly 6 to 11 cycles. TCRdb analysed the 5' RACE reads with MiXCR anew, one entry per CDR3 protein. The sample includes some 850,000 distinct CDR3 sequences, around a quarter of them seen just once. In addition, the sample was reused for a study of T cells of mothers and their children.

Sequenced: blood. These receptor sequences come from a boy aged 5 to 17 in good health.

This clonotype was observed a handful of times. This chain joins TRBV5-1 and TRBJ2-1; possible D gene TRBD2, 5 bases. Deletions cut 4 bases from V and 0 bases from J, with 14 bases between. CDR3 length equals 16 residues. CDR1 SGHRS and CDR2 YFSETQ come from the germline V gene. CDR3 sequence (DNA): TGCGCCAGCAGCACACTGGACTCGAGCTCCTACAATGAGCAGTTCTTC. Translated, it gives CASSTLDSSSYNEQFF.

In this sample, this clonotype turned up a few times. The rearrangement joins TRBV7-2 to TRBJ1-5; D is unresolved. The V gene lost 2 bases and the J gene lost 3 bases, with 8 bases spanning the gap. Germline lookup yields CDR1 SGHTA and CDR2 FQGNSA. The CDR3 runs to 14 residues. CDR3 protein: CASSLQEYNQPQHF. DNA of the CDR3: TGTGCCAGCAGCTTACAGGAGTACAATCAGCCCCAGCATTTT.

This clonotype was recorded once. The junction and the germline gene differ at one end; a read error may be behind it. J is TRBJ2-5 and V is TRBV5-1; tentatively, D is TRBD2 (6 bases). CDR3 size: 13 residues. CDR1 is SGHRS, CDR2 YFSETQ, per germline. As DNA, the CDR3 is TGCGCCAGCGGGGACTGGAACCAAGAGACCCAGCACTTC. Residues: CASGDWNQETQHF.

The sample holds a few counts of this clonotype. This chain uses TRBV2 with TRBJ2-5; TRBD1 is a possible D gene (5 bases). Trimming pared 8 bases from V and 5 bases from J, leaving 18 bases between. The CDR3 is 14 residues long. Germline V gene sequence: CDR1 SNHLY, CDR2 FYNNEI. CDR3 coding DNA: TGTGCCAGCCGTCGGTTGGTACCAGGGGAGACCCAGTACTTC. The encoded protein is CASRRLVPGETQYF. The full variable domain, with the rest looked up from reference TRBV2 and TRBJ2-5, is EPEVTQTPSHQVTQMGQEVILRCVPISNHLYFYWYRQILGQKVEFLVSFYNNEISEKSEIFDDQFSVERPDGSNFTLKIRSTKLEDSAMYFCASRRLVPGETQYFGPGTRLLVL.

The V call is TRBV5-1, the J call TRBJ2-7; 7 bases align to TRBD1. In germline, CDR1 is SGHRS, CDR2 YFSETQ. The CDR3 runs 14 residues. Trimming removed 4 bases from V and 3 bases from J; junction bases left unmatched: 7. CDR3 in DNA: TGCGCCAGCAGCCTTCTAGGACAGGACTACGAGCAGTACTTC. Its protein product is CASSLLGQDYEQYF. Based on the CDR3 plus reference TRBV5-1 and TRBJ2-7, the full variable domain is KAGVTQTPRYLIKTRGQQVTLSCSPISGHRSVSWYQQTPGQGLQFLFEYFSETQRNKGNFPGRFSGRQFSNSRSEMNVSTLELGDSALYLCASSLLGQDYEQYFGPGTRLTVT.

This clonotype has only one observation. The DNA of the CDR3 is TGTGCCAGCATCAAGGTCAGGGGCGGCGAGCAGTACTTC. Translated, it gives CASIKVRGGEQYF. The V call is TRBV2, the J call TRBJ2-7; D might be TRBD1 (6 bases). V shed 7 bases and J shed 6 bases, with 16 bases lying between them. This CDR3 spans 13 amino acids. Germline-derived CDR1 and CDR2 are SNHLY and FYNNEI.

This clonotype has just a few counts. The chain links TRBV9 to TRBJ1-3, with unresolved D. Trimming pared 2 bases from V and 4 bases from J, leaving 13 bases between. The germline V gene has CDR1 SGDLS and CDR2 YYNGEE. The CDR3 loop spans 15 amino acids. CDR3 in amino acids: CASSVGNLVGNTIYF. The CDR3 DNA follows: TGTGCCAGCAGCGTCGGGAATCTGGTAGGAAACACCATATATTTT.